A single count supports the clone carrying this T cell receptor (beta chain). The entry originates in a study of blood T cell repertoires in COVID-19. Study context: Acute and convalescent COVID-19 specimens originated in the United States, Italy and Spain. T cells, B-cell-depleted T cells, or PBMCs supplied cDNA or gDNA.

In the study's own analysis: Amplification from reference gene primers served as the basis for estimated nucleated cell counts. Clones were read by immunoSEQ multiplex PCR, and TCRdb kept only the in-frame ones, dropping some. For V, J and clone size, that table is used; D and trimming come from the DNA. The data show about 34,000 clones, around 77% seen once. This CDR3 has 14 amino acids. Unmatched junction bases numbered 3, after V lost 1 base and J lost 6 bases. Germline V CDR1 and CDR2: LGHNA, YSLEER. The chain is built from TRBV4-3 and TRBJ2-3, with 8 bases that match TRBD2. This receptor was obtained from a human donor in a cohort sampled during active COVID-19. Sequences were obtained from peripheral blood. As DNA, the CDR3 is TGCGCCAGCAGCCAAGCGGGAGGGGAGGATACGCAGTATTTT. Translated: CASSQAGGEDTQYF.